This is a list of T cell receptor beta chains from one sample in a study of blood T cell repertoires in COVID-19. The table came from immunoSEQ multiplex PCR; TCRdb's copy has only in-frame clones and leaves some out. Here the sample spans 150,000 to 180,000 clones, about 85% being singletons. The sample taken for sequencing was peripheral blood. These receptors were taken from a man between 60 and 70 years old with COVID-19, enrolled during active disease. CDR3s include the opening cysteine and the closing phenylalanine or tryptophan. The D gene is left open where the match is weak. The size field is filled for only some rows; it gives once, few, many or a size class.

v_gene	abundance	d_gene	j_gene	CDR3aa	CDR3nt
TRBV19	-	-	TRBJ1-6	CASGTRGGWIQSPLHF	TGTGCCAGTGGAACTCGGGGGGGGTGGATACAATCACCCCTCCACTTT
TRBV5-5	few	TRBD1	TRBJ1-2	CASSLGQGNYGYTF	TGTGCCAGCAGCTTAGGACAGGGGAACTATGGCTACACCTTC
TRBV19	-	-	TRBJ2-1	CASSLWERPNEQFF	TGTGCCAGTAGTCTATGGGAGCGGCCGAATGAGCAGTTCTTC
TRBV5-4	-	-	TRBJ1-1	CASSLNLNTEAFF	TGTGCCAGCAGCTTAAACTTAAACACTGAAGCTTTCTTT
TRBV28	few	-	TRBJ1-1	CASSSHTPGNTEAFF	TGTGCCAGCAGTTCCCACACACCGGGGAACACTGAAGCTTTCTTT
TRBV25-1	-	-	TRBJ2-6	CASSGGVSGANVLTF	TGTGCCAGCAGTGGCGGAGTCTCTGGGGCCAACGTCCTGACTTTC
TRBV6-5	-	TRBD1	TRBJ2-7	CASRTDRGLSDEQYF	TGTGCCAGCAGGACGGACAGGGGGCTTAGTGACGAGCAGTACTTC
TRBV9	-	TRBD1	TRBJ2-2	CASSSRQGANTGELFF	TGTGCCAGCAGCTCCCGACAGGGAGCGAACACCGGGGAGCTGTTTTTT
TRBV19	-	-	TRBJ1-1	CASSTTRQEGEAFF	TGTGCCAGTAGTACCACGAGACAGGAAGGTGAAGCTTTCTTT
TRBV5-1	-	-	TRBJ1-4	CASKPGNPGNEKLFF	TGCGCCAGCAAACCGGGGAACCCCGGTAATGAAAAACTGTTTTTT
TRBV5-6	-	-	TRBJ2-1	CASSFRAGPYNEQFF	TGTGCCAGCAGCTTTCGAGCGGGTCCCTACAATGAGCAGTTCTTC
TRBV28	-	-	TRBJ1-5	CASSLRPSGERNQPQHF	TGTGCCAGCAGTTTACGCCCCTCAGGGGAGCGCAATCAGCCCCAGCATTTT
TRBV4-3	once	TRBD1	TRBJ1-6	CASSQDPQGANSPLHF	TGCGCCAGCAGCCAAGACCCCCAGGGGGCTAATTCACCCCTCCACTTT
TRBV4-3	-	-	TRBJ2-3	CASSQGPPRLDTQYF	TGCGCCAGCAGCCAAGGGCCGCCGAGACTTGATACGCAGTATTTT
TRBV7-2	-	-	TRBJ1-1	CASSLIPGDTEAFF	TGTGCCAGCAGCTTAATCCCAGGGGACACTGAAGCTTTCTTT
TRBV19	once	TRBD1	TRBJ1-5	CASRDRGNQPQHF	TGTGCCAGTAGGGACAGGGGAAATCAGCCCCAGCATTTT
TRBV6-5	once	-	TRBJ1-1	CASSLDGARNTEAFF	TGTGCCAGCAGCCTGGATGGGGCGCGGAACACTGAAGCTTTCTTT
TRBV27	-	TRBD1	TRBJ1-5	CASRPQGAMANQPQHF	TGTGCCAGCAGACCCCAGGGGGCGATGGCCAATCAGCCCCAGCATTTT
TRBV2	-	-	TRBJ1-6	CASSARSLSNSPLHF	TGTGCCAGCAGTGCGAGGAGTCTATCAAATTCACCCCTCCACTTT
TRBV9	-	-	TRBJ1-1	CASSLAGVNTEAFF	TGTGCCAGCAGTCTAGCGGGGGTGAACACTGAAGCTTTCTTT
TRBV19	-	TRBD1	TRBJ2-1	CASSFGQGVTNEQFF	TGTGCCAGTAGTTTCGGACAGGGGGTTACCAATGAGCAGTTCTTC
TRBV4-1	-	-	TRBJ2-7	CASSQGWRAYEQYF	TGCGCCAGCAGCCAAGGTTGGCGGGCGTACGAGCAGTACTTC
TRBV15	-	-	TRBJ1-6	CATSPERISPLHF	TGTGCCACCAGCCCGGAGCGGATTTCACCCCTCCACTTT
TRBV11-3	few	-	TRBJ1-5	CASSLEGRNQPQHF	TGTGCCAGCAGCTTGGAGGGGCGGAATCAGCCCCAGCATTTT
TRBV5-4	-	-	TRBJ1-1	CASRSGRNTEAFF	TGTGCCAGCAGGTCAGGCCGGAACACTGAAGCTTTCTTT
TRBV5-1	-	TRBD1	TRBJ1-4	CASSPVGTGDEKLFF	TGCGCCAGCAGCCCGGTCGGGACAGGGGATGAAAAACTGTTTTTT
TRBV14	-	-	TRBJ1-1	CASSQDSRATTEAFF	TGTGCCAGCAGCCAAGATTCCAGGGCGACAACTGAAGCTTTCTTT
TRBV7-2	-	TRBD1	TRBJ2-7	CASSLASTGGEQYF	TGTGCCAGCAGCTTAGCGTCCACAGGGGGCGAGCAGTACTTC
TRBV12-5	-	TRBD2	TRBJ2-2	CASGFTGLAGPSYAGELFF	TGTGCTAGTGGTTTTACGGGACTAGCGGGACCATCGTACGCCGGGGAGCTGTTTTTT
TRBV5-1	-	-	TRBJ2-2	CASSLAWGENTGELFF	TGCGCCAGCAGCTTGGCCTGGGGGGAGAACACCGGGGAGCTGTTTTTT
TRBV11-2	-	-	TRBJ1-5	CASSGPRGNQPQHF	TGTGCCAGCAGCGGCCCCCGGGGCAATCAGCCCCAGCATTTT
TRBV11-3	-	TRBD2	TRBJ2-1	CASSSFGGLAYFF	TGTGCCAGCAGCTCCTTCGGCGGACTAGCATATTTCTTC
TRBV7-9	few	TRBD1	TRBJ1-4	CASSHRQGYEKLFF	TGTGCCAGCAGCCACCGACAGGGCTATGAAAAACTGTTTTTT
TRBV18	-	TRBD1	TRBJ1-2	CASSPAGTALNGYTF	TGTGCCAGCTCACCCGCCGGGACAGCCTTAAACGGCTACACCTTC
TRBV7-8	-	TRBD1	TRBJ1-1	CASGDRVALVNTEAFF	TGTGCCAGCGGAGACAGGGTGGCTCTTGTGAACACTGAAGCTTTCTTT
TRBV6-5	-	-	TRBJ1-1	CASRAQGGDTEAFF	TGTGCCAGCAGGGCTCAGGGCGGCGACACTGAAGCTTTCTTT
TRBV3-1/TRBV3-2	-	TRBD1	TRBJ2-7	CASSQAGTGEYEQYF	TGTGCCAGCAGCCAAGCTGGGACAGGGGAGTACGAGCAGTACTTC
TRBV6-5	once	-	TRBJ2-7	CASRRTSFDYEQYF	TGTGCCAGCAGACGCACTAGCTTCGACTACGAGCAGTACTTC
TRBV5-1	-	TRBD2	TRBJ2-1	CASSSAILAGGKDEQFF	TGCGCCAGCAGCTCCGCGATACTAGCGGGGGGTAAAGATGAGCAGTTCTTC
TRBV19	once	-	TRBJ2-1	CASSRGGNDEQFF	TGTGCCAGTAGTAGGGGGGGCAACGATGAGCAGTTCTTC
TRBV18	-	TRBD1	TRBJ2-2	CASSPGTGNTGELFF	TGTGCCAGCTCACCAGGGACAGGGAACACCGGGGAGCTGTTTTTT
TRBV5-1	-	-	TRBJ1-5	CASSLSAQIGEPQHF	TGCGCCAGCAGCTTGTCCGCCCAAATAGGGGAGCCCCAGCATTTT
TRBV11-2	-	TRBD1	TRBJ1-2	CASSLADRVSPNYGYTF	TGTGCCAGCAGCTTAGCGGACAGGGTCTCTCCTAACTATGGCTACACCTTC
TRBV11-2	-	-	TRBJ2-7	CASREYGTSYEQYF	TGTGCCAGCAGGGAATATGGGACTTCCTACGAGCAGTACTTC
TRBV14	few	-	TRBJ1-2	CASSPGAVRGYTF	TGTGCCAGCAGCCCAGGGGCTGTTCGGGGCTACACCTTC
TRBV5-1	-	TRBD1	TRBJ1-2	CASSLAGQGEGYTF	TGCGCCAGCAGCTTGGCGGGACAGGGGGAAGGCTACACCTTC
TRBV30	few	TRBD2	TRBJ2-5	CAWSGSGKETQYF	TGTGCCTGGAGTGGCAGCGGGAAAGAGACCCAGTACTTC
TRBV6-6	-	-	TRBJ1-4	CASSRPRGVATNEKLFF	TGTGCCAGCAGTCGCCCGAGAGGAGTTGCAACTAATGAAAAACTGTTTTTT
TRBV20-1	-	-	TRBJ1-5	CSASWVGGAYSNQPQHF	TGCAGTGCTAGTTGGGTCGGAGGGGCTTATAGCAATCAGCCCCAGCATTTT
TRBV4-1	-	TRBD2	TRBJ2-2	CASSQLAGGSTGELFF	TGCGCCAGCAGCCAATTAGCGGGGGGTTCTACCGGGGAGCTGTTTTTT
TRBV2	-	-	TRBJ2-5	CASSLKKTSSGETQYF	TGTGCCAGCAGTCTAAAGAAGACTAGTTCGGGAGAGACCCAGTACTTC
TRBV29-1	-	TRBD1	TRBJ2-4	CSVAQGLLLAKNIQYF	TGCAGCGTGGCACAGGGGTTACTACTAGCCAAAAACATTCAGTACTTC
TRBV14	-	TRBD1	TRBJ1-1	CASSQDRDRGNTEAFF	TGTGCCAGCAGCCAAGACCGGGACAGGGGTAACACTGAAGCTTTCTTT
TRBV29-1	few	-	TRBJ1-4	CSVGGSEKLFF	TGCAGCGTTGGAGGGTCTGAAAAACTGTTTTTT